The clone carrying this T cell receptor (beta chain) was counted between two and nine times. Its specificity is unknown. The data were taken from a study of beta chain features in type 1 diabetes. The CDR3 is 12 amino acids. Germline V gene data show CDR1 as SGHDT and CDR2 as YYEEEE. Trimming took 4 bases from V and 5 from J, leaving 9 bases between them. TCRB transcripts that were expressed got sequenced, as all of the isolated RNA had been reverse transcribed. TCRdb keeps only in-frame clones here, not all; method: immunoSEQ multiplex PCR. This sample yields 130,000 or so clones, of which approximately 9.8% are seen a single time; 0.5% to 0.65% belongs to the top ten. Without exception, sorted populations had purity beyond 95%. General study results and limits: Amplification by PCR could prefer shorter templates, with the same effect in patients and controls.

Sequencing was carried out using central memory CD4+ T cells from blood. The chain couples TRBV5-6 to TRBJ2-5; no reliable D call. This TCR came from a woman aged 40 to 50 in good health. The CDR3 reads CASSEVQETQYF. CDR3 sequence (DNA): TGTGCCAGCAGCGAAGTGCAGGAGACCCAGTACTTC.